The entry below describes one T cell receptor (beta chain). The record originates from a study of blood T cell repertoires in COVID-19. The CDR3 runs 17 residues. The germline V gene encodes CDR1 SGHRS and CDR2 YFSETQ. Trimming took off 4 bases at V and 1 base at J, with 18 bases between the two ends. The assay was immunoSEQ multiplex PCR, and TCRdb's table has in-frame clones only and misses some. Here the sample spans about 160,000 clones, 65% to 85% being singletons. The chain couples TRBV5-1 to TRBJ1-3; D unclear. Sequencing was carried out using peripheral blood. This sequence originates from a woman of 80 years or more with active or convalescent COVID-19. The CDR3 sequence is CASSPAGGGPSGNTIYF. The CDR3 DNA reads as TGCGCCAGCAGCCCCGCCGGTGGAGGTCCATCTGGAAACACCATATATTTT.